These 29 T cell receptor beta chains came from one sample sequenced in a study of long-term antiretroviral therapy in people with HIV. The immunoSEQ assay was v3.0, run at survey level. Libraries were prepared by immunoSEQ multiplex PCR; TCRdb keeps only in-frame clonotypes and omits some of them. The sample lists 15,000 to 20,000 clones, 79% occurring once. The input for sequencing was unsorted PBMCs, taken 2.3 years after starting antiretroviral therapy. The receptors come from a woman aged 40 to 55 with HIV.

This clone was seen more than once but under ten times. The J gene is TRBJ2-2, the V gene TRBV2; the match to TRBD1 covers 8 bases. The germline V gene encodes CDR1 SNHLY and CDR2 FYNNEI. V trimming: 2 bases; J trimming: 6 bases; junction bases outside the gene matches: 5. The CDR3 loop spans 15 amino acids. CDR3 residues: CASSEIGRGPGELFF. The CDR3 nucleotides read TGTGCCAGCAGTGAAATAGGCAGGGGGCCCGGGGAGCTGTTTTTT.

Only one count was recorded for this clone. This chain joins TRBV7-8 and TRBJ2-1; the D is unclear. Looked up from germline, CDR1 is SGHVS and CDR2 is FQNEAQ. Trimming took 5 bases from V and 5 from J, leaving 13 bases between them. The CDR3 consists of 14 residues. CDR3 sequence: CASSPFWGDNEQFF. The CDR3 region has the DNA TGTGCCAGCAGCCCCTTTTGGGGTGACAATGAGCAGTTCTTC.

This chain joins TRBV20-1 and TRBJ1-3; D uncertain. CDR1 is DFQATT, CDR2 SNEGSKA, per germline (reference sequence). V shed 5 bases and J shed 0 bases, with 2 bases lying between them. The CDR3 totals 11 residues. The DNA for the CDR3 is TGCAGTGCTGGCTCTGGAAACACCATATATTTT. Translated, it gives CSAGSGNTIYF.

CDR3: CASSSTGTEAFF. In nucleotides, the CDR3 is TGTGCCAGCAGCTCTACCGGCACTGAAGCTTTCTTT. J is TRBJ1-1 and V is TRBV27; no clear D gene. Germline values: CDR1 MNHEY, CDR2 SMNVEV (reference sequence). Between the trimmed V and J ends, which lost 6 bases and 4 bases, there was a span of 9 bases. The CDR3 contains 12 residues.

This clone has just one count. CDR3 loop: CSVEDTSGMDNEQFF. The DNA for the CDR3 is TGCAGCGTTGAAGACACCAGCGGGATGGACAATGAGCAGTTCTTC. The chain has TRBV29-1 and TRBJ2-1; 7 positions agree with TRBD2. This CDR3 contains 15 residues. Germline assignment: CDR1 SQVTM and CDR2 ANQGSEA. V lost 0 bases, J lost 5 bases, and 7 bases stayed unmatched.

The V and J genes are TRBV9 and TRBJ2-4; 9 nucleotides line up with TRBD1. The trim removed 4 bases at V and 9 bases at J, leaving 8 bases unmatched. This CDR3 has 14 residues. Per the germline V gene, CDR1 is SGDLS and CDR2 is YYNGEE. In DNA form, the CDR3 reads TGTGCCAGCAGCCCTTGGACAGGGGAAGGCATTCAGTACTTC. This gives the protein CASSPWTGEGIQYF. The full variable domain, its missing parts supplied by reference TRBV9 and TRBJ2-4, is DSGVTQTPKHLITATGQRVTLRCSPRSGDLSVYWYQQSLDQGLQFLIQYYNGEERAKGNILERFSAQQFPDLHSELNLSSLELGDSALYFCASSPWTGEGIQYFGAGTRLSVL.

This clone appeared a few times. V is TRBV29-1 and J is TRBJ1-2; 8 bases fit TRBD1. The CDR3 spans 12 residues. Germline lookup yields CDR1 SQVTM and CDR2 ANQGSEA. Unmatched junction bases numbered 6, after V lost 4 bases and J lost 8 bases. The CDR3 loop is CSVGRQGRGYTF. CDR3 DNA sequence: TGCAGCGTTGGGCGACAGGGGCGAGGCTACACCTTC.

This clone was seen a handful of times. The J gene is TRBJ2-3, the V gene TRBV11-1; a possible D gene is TRBD2 (6 bases). Between the trimmed V and J ends, which lost 0 bases and 6 bases, there was a span of 13 bases. From germline, CDR1 is SGHAT and CDR2 FQDESV (reference sequence). This CDR3 region has 15 residues. This chain's CDR3 is CASSLAGGGGDTQYF. CDR3 nucleotide sequence: TGTGCCAGCAGCTTAGCGGGAGGAGGAGGGGATACGCAGTATTTT.

The rearrangement uses TRBV5-6 and TRBJ1-1; no firm D call. V gave up 5 bases and J gave up 4 bases, with 15 bases separating them. This CDR3 region has 14 residues. Germline CDR1 is SGHDT and CDR2 is YYEEEE. CDR3 coding DNA: TGTGCCAGCAGTTCAGTCCGGGAGGGCACTGAAGCTTTCTTT. Protein: CASSSVREGTEAFF.

V is TRBV5-6 and J is TRBJ2-3, with a weak D call TRBD2 (6 bases). Germline loops: CDR1 SGHDT, CDR2 YYEEEE. Trimming removed 1 base at V and 2 bases at J, with 11 bases between. This CDR3 is built from 15 residues. The CDR3 bases are TGTGCCAGCAGCTTGAGGGAGGCGTACACAGATACGCAGTATTTT. Its protein is CASSLREAYTDTQYF.

The chain couples TRBV7-9 to TRBJ2-1; D is uncertain. The ends were cut back, 2 bases at V and 4 bases at J, with 9 bases in the middle. The germline gives CDR1 SEHNR, CDR2 FQNEAQ (reference sequence). This CDR3 is 14 amino acids long. CDR3: CASSLLLGYNEQFF. CDR3 DNA sequence: TGTGCCAGCAGCTTACTATTAGGGTACAATGAGCAGTTCTTC. The variable domain in full, with the rest retrieved from reference TRBV7-9 and TRBJ2-1, is DTGVSQNPRHKITKRGQNVTFRCDPISEHNRLYWYRQTLGQGPEFLTYFQNEAQLEKSRLLSDRFSAERPKGSFSTLEIQRTEQGDSAMYLCASSLLLGYNEQFFGPGTRLTVL.

The chain couples TRBV19 to TRBJ2-7; a weak D match, TRBD1 (6 bases). The V gene's germline CDR1 is LNHDA and CDR2 SQIVND (reference sequence). V lost 6 bases to trimming and J lost 2 bases, with 14 bases between them. The CDR3 is 14 amino acids. The CDR3 bases are TGTGCCAGTAGCGCATCAGGGGTCACCTACGAGCAGTACTTC. Its protein product is CASSASGVTYEQYF.

The genes are TRBV5-1 and TRBJ2-1, with D uncertain. The V end was cut by 2 bases, the J end by 2 bases, with 8 bases between. The CDR3 spans 14 residues. Germline values: CDR1 SGHRS, CDR2 YFSETQ. The CDR3 sequence is CASSFEAPYNEQFF. For the CDR3, the DNA is TGCGCCAGCAGCTTCGAGGCGCCCTACAATGAGCAGTTCTTC.

This clone was picked up a small number of times. V and J are TRBV27 and TRBJ1-5, with a possible D match to TRBD1 (6 bases). V dropped 6 bases and J dropped 5 bases, with 14 bases sitting between them. The CDR3 is 14 amino acids. In germline, CDR1 is MNHEY, CDR2 SMNVEV (reference sequence). CDR3 nucleotides: TGTGCCAGCAGACCCTACAGGGAGGATCAGCCCCAGCATTTT. Translated: CASRPYREDQPQHF.

The chain recombines TRBV25-1 with TRBJ1-2; TRBD1 agrees at 8 bases. The CDR3 contains 14 residues. Trimming cost V 5 bases and J 4 bases; bases outside gene matches: 6. Germline V gives CDR1 MGHDK, CDR2 SYGVNS. CDR3: CASSPGQGGYGYTF. The CDR3 coding sequence is TGTGCCAGCAGTCCCGGACAGGGTGGCTATGGCTACACCTTC.

The J gene is TRBJ2-7, the V gene TRBV2; 10 bases match TRBD1. V dropped 3 bases and J dropped 4; count of bases not matched to a gene: 3. The CDR3 totals 14 residues. The germline gives CDR1 SNHLY, CDR2 FYNNEI. Here the CDR3 DNA reads TGTGCCAGCAGTGAGCCGGGACAGGGGTACGAGCAGTACTTC. Amino acids: CASSEPGQGYEQYF.

CDR3 nucleotides: TGCAGCGTTGACCCGGATCGAGGGCCAGAGACCCAGTACTTC. It encodes CSVDPDRGPETQYF. The rearrangement uses TRBV29-1 and TRBJ2-5; tentatively, D is TRBD2 (5 bases). V was shortened by 3 bases and J by 4 bases, with 15 bases between the two germline ends. The CDR3 extends over 14 amino acids. Germline values: CDR1 SQVTM, CDR2 ANQGSEA. Complete variable domain (other parts from reference TRBV29-1 and TRBJ2-5): SAVISQKPSRDICQRGTSLTIQCQVDSQVTMMFWYRQQPGQSLTLIATANQGSEATYESGFVIDKFPISRPNLTFSTLTVSNMSPEDSSIYLCSVDPDRGPETQYFGPGTRLLVL.

This sequence joins TRBV7-8 and TRBJ2-4; maybe TRBD1 (6 bases). Looked up from germline, CDR1 is SGHVS and CDR2 is FQNEAQ. Between the trimmed V and J ends, which lost 1 base and 0 bases, there was a span of 13 bases. This CDR3 is 17 amino acids long. The CDR3 reads CASSLDSGAIAKNIQYF. The CDR3 DNA reads TGTGCCAGCAGCTTAGATTCAGGGGCAATAGCCAAAAACATTCAGTACTTC.

In its sample, this clone ranks as medium-sized. The J gene is TRBJ1-1, the V gene TRBV5-4; D is perhaps TRBD1 (5 bases). CDR1 and CDR2 from the germline V gene are SGHNT and YYREEE (reference sequence). CDR3 size: 12 residues. V was shortened by 3 bases and J by 7 bases, with 10 bases between the two germline ends. The CDR3 bases are TGTGCCAGCAGCTCGGGGGGGGTTGAAGCTTTCTTT. Protein: CASSSGGVEAFF. Filled out from reference TRBV5-4 and TRBJ1-1, the complete variable domain reads ETGVTQSPTHLIKTRGQQVTLRCSSQSGHNTVSWYQQALGQGPQFIFQYYREEENGRGNFPPRFSGLQFPNYSSELNVNALELDDSALYLCASSSGGVEAFFGQGTRLTVV.

The rearrangement links TRBV5-4 to TRBJ2-4; 7 bases fit TRBD2. The CDR3 spans 13 residues. Germline V lookup: CDR1 SGHNT, CDR2 YYREEE (reference sequence). J was trimmed by 4 bases and V by 7 bases; bases with no gene match: 5. The CDR3: CASESGEKNIQYF. The CDR3 DNA is TGTGCCAGCGAAAGCGGGGAAAAAAACATTCAGTACTTC.

This clone has only a few counts. The chain links TRBV7-9 to TRBJ2-5; D not certain. Trimming removed 6 bases at V and 2 bases at J, with 13 bases between. CDR1 and CDR2 (germline): SEHNR, FQNEAQ (reference sequence). This CDR3 region has 14 residues. DNA of the CDR3: TGTGCCAGCAGTTGGGATTCGTTTCAAGAGACCCAGTACTTC. Its protein product is CASSWDSFQETQYF.

The rearrangement uses TRBV7-9 and TRBJ1-5; TRBD1 agrees at 9 bases. This CDR3 comprises 17 residues. From germline, CDR1 is SEHNR and CDR2 FQNEAQ (reference sequence). V was clipped by 5 bases and J by 5 bases; unmatched bases: 13. The CDR3 region is CASSPSPGQGFDQPQHF. The CDR3 nucleotides are TGTGCCAGCAGCCCGAGTCCAGGACAGGGGTTTGATCAGCCCCAGCATTTT.

This sequence joins TRBV5-6 and TRBJ2-1, with 14 bases aligning to TRBD2. This CDR3 has 15 residues. Trimming at V came to 0 bases and at J to 7 bases, leaving 0 bases not matched to a gene. Germline V lookup: CDR1 SGHDT, CDR2 YYEEEE. The CDR3 loop reads CASSLGLAGGNEQFF. CDR3 DNA: TGTGCCAGCAGCTTGGGACTAGCGGGAGGGAATGAGCAGTTCTTC.

The chain recombines TRBV18 with TRBJ1-4, with TRBD1 matching over 7 bases. The CDR3 sequence is 16 residues long. The V segment lost 4 bases and the J segment 4 bases; nucleotides outside the gene matches: 9. Germline assignment: CDR1 KGHSH and CDR2 LQKENI. In DNA, the CDR3 is TGTGCCAGCTCACAACGAGGGGGACAGATTAATGAAAAACTGTTTTTT. Translated, it gives CASSQRGGQINEKLFF.

The V gene is TRBV27, the J gene TRBJ2-7; 8 nucleotides match TRBD1. Trimming at V came to 7 bases and at J to 4 bases, leaving 9 bases not matched to a gene. Germline V lookup: CDR1 MNHEY, CDR2 SMNVEV (reference sequence). The CDR3 has 14 amino acids. The CDR3 sequence: CASNPLQGGYEQYF. CDR3 sequence (DNA): TGTGCCAGCAACCCGTTACAGGGGGGTTACGAGCAGTACTTC.

The chain couples TRBV7-9 to TRBJ2-2; no definite D call. Germline lookup yields CDR1 SEHNR and CDR2 FQNEAQ (reference sequence). The CDR3 sequence is 11 residues long. Between the trimmed V and J ends, which lost 5 bases and 5 bases, there was a span of 3 bases. CDR3 sequence reads: CASSETGELFF. CDR3 in DNA: TGTGCCAGCAGCGAGACCGGGGAGCTGTTTTTT.

V and J are TRBV2 and TRBJ2-5; 8 nucleotides match TRBD1. The CDR3 contains 16 residues. Germline CDR1 reads SNHLY; CDR2 reads FYNNEI. The junction had 13 bases not matched to a gene; V was cut back by 6 bases and J by 4 bases. CDR3 sequence: CASRGPRGQVAETQYF. Written as DNA, the CDR3 is TGTGCCAGCAGAGGCCCAAGGGGACAGGTGGCAGAGACCCAGTACTTC.

The gene calls are TRBV9 and TRBJ1-1; no definite D call. The germline V and J ends were trimmed by 3 bases and 3 bases, with 12 bases remaining between them. This CDR3 has 14 amino acids. Germline CDR1 is SGDLS and CDR2 is YYNGEE. The DNA for the CDR3 is TGTGCCAGCAGCGCCCGTGACGTCGACACTGAAGCTTTCTTT. Translation: CASSARDVDTEAFF.

The gene calls are TRBV19 and TRBJ1-2; no clear D. The CDR3 length is 12 residues. From germline, CDR1 is LNHDA and CDR2 SQIVND (reference sequence). V dropped 3 bases and J dropped 5 bases, with 7 bases sitting between them. The CDR3 sequence is CASSISVYGYTF. The CDR3 nucleotides are TGTGCCAGTAGTATTTCAGTTTATGGCTACACCTTC.